Sequencing of this TCR beta chain was carried out in a study of early T cells in non-severe SARS-CoV-2 infection. Study-level background: It was bulk RNA from unsorted whole blood that was sequenced, and the chains were unpaired.

In its sample, this clonotype was seen a few times. Its antigen is as yet unknown. Between the trimmed V and J ends, which lost 8 bases and 6 bases, there was a span of 16 bases. The CDR3 loop spans 13 amino acids. Germline V gives CDR1 ENHRY, CDR2 SYGVKD. Notes on the study in general: In VDJdb matching, anti-spike CD8 responses were favored while private and CD4 specificities went missing.

Individual cDNA molecules received unique molecular identifiers during library preparation. TCRdb re-analysed the 5' RACE reads in MiXCR, keeping a single row per CDR3 protein. This table holds approximately 67,000 distinct CDR3 sequences, approximately 9.2% found once. Sequencing was carried out using whole blood. The receptor's source is an adult who was a healthcare worker with PCR-confirmed SARS-CoV-2 infection or an uninfected control (not recorded which). This chain uses TRBV10-3 with TRBJ1-1; D unclear. The CDR3 DNA reads TGTGCCATCGCCGGAATACTAAACGCTGAAGCTTTCTTT. Its protein product is CAIAGILNAEAFF.